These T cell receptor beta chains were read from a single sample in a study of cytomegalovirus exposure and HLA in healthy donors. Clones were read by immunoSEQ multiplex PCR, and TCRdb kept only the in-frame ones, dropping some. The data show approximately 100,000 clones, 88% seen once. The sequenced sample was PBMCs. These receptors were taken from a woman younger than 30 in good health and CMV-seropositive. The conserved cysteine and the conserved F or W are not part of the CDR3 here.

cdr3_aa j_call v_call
ASSLFRRLGYT TRBJ1-2 TRBV28
ASSQDIGNQPQH TRBJ1-5 TRBV28
ASSLSGQGGTGSPLH TRBJ1-6 TRBV27
ASSLAGTRKETQY TRBJ2-5 TRBV7-2
ASSLQGGLYNEQF TRBJ2-1 TRBV7-9
ASSTAGRGHSNQPQH TRBJ1-5 TRBV19
ASTTGGARETQY TRBJ2-5 TRBV6-5
ASSYGGGQPQH TRBJ1-5 TRBV6-5
ASRLRLPAYEQY TRBJ2-7 TRBV2
ASSSTSGPPLH TRBJ1-6 TRBV6-5
ASSQGTTETYEQY TRBJ2-7 TRBV4-1
ATGPRLAGDNEQF TRBJ2-1 TRBV10-3
ASSTDIYGYT TRBJ1-2 TRBV7-9
ASSMGPSTDTQY TRBJ2-3 TRBV9
ASSFFGSYEQY TRBJ2-7 TRBV11-2
ASSPRQDYGYT TRBJ1-2 TRBV19
ASSLGGVVLNTGELF TRBJ2-2 TRBV28
ASSIGGPGYT TRBJ1-2 TRBV19
ASRRDNRRGYGYT TRBJ1-2 TRBV5-4
ASTPRDSYNSPLH TRBJ1-6 TRBV10-2
ASRTGIQETQY TRBJ2-5 TRBV6-5
ASSQGPSGGFTYEQY TRBJ2-7 TRBV14
ASSPDRGDQPQH TRBJ1-5 TRBV2
ASSYRRVNEKLF TRBJ1-4 TRBV28
SVGQGAWGNTIY TRBJ1-3 TRBV29-1
ASSPPGIHSGNTIY TRBJ1-3 TRBV28
ASSSQRGGPDTQY TRBJ2-3 TRBV27
ASSVGSGGANEQF TRBJ2-1 TRBV2
ASSFGQGGLVNEKLF TRBJ1-4 TRBV7-9